Listed below are T cell receptor beta chains from one sample, sequenced in a study of blood T cell repertoires in COVID-19. Generated by immunoSEQ multiplex PCR, the TCRdb table keeps only in-frame clones and is missing some. Found here are about 190,000 clones, around 85% of them singletons; the top ten hold approximately 13%. What was sequenced was peripheral blood. These receptor sequences come from a man aged 50-60 years who had recovered from COVID-19. Both conserved end residues are part of each CDR3. A D gene is named only where the DNA matches it firmly. Size values are once, few and many counts, or a class for expanded clones, and some rows have none.

J gene: TRBJ1-1; clone size: NA; D gene: NA; V gene: TRBV28; CDR3 DNA: TGTGCCAGTTCAATTTCTAGGACTGAAGCTTTCTTT; CDR3 protein: CASSISRTEAFF
J gene: TRBJ2-5; clone size: NA; D gene: NA; V gene: TRBV7-6; CDR3 DNA: TGTGCCAGCAGCTTAGTAGGGGGACAAGAGACCCAGTACTTC; CDR3 protein: CASSLVGGQETQYF
J gene: TRBJ1-4; clone size: NA; D gene: TRBD1; V gene: TRBV30; CDR3 DNA: TGTGCCTGGGGGGACAGTGATGAAAAACTGTTTTTT; CDR3 protein: CAWGDSDEKLFF
J gene: TRBJ1-5; clone size: NA; D gene: NA; V gene: TRBV7-9; CDR3 DNA: TGTGCCAGCAGCCCCAGCGGAGACGGGCCCCAGCATTTT; CDR3 protein: CASSPSGDGPQHF
J gene: TRBJ2-7; clone size: NA; D gene: NA; V gene: TRBV28; CDR3 DNA: TGTGCCAGCGGCCGGGACATCGCCTACGAGCAGTACTTC; CDR3 protein: CASGRDIAYEQYF
J gene: TRBJ2-1; clone size: NA; D gene: TRBD2; V gene: TRBV5-6; CDR3 DNA: TGTGCCAGCAGCCGACTAGCGGCCTACTCCTACAATGAGCAGTTCTTC; CDR3 protein: CASSRLAAYSYNEQFF
J gene: TRBJ2-2; clone size: once; D gene: NA; V gene: TRBV7-7; CDR3 DNA: TGTGCCAGCAGCCAGTTGCAGGTCGGGGAGCTGTTTTTT; CDR3 protein: CASSQLQVGELFF
J gene: TRBJ2-2; clone size: few; D gene: TRBD2; V gene: TRBV7-6; CDR3 DNA: TGTGCCAGCAGCCAGCAGCCTAGCGGGAGTGGGGAGCTGTTTTTT; CDR3 protein: CASSQQPSGSGELFF
J gene: TRBJ2-2; clone size: NA; D gene: TRBD2; V gene: TRBV28; CDR3 DNA: TGTGCCAGCAGTTTGCTAGCGGGAGGGCCCGCCGGGGAGCTGTTTTTT; CDR3 protein: CASSLLAGGPAGELFF
J gene: TRBJ1-6; clone size: NA; D gene: NA; V gene: TRBV4-2; CDR3 DNA: TGTGCCAGCAGCCACTCAGCAGGGACTGATTCACCCCTCCACTTT; CDR3 protein: CASSHSAGTDSPLHF
J gene: TRBJ2-1; clone size: NA; D gene: TRBD2; V gene: TRBV11-2; CDR3 DNA: TGTGCCAGCAGCTTTAGCGGGGACTCCTACAATGAGCAGTTCTTC; CDR3 protein: CASSFSGDSYNEQFF
J gene: TRBJ2-3; clone size: NA; D gene: NA; V gene: TRBV21-1; CDR3 DNA: TGTGCCAGCAGCAACTCTAGCGGGAGGAAGACAGATACGCAGTATTTT; CDR3 protein: CASSNSSGRKTDTQYF
J gene: TRBJ2-1; clone size: NA; D gene: NA; V gene: TRBV29-1; CDR3 DNA: TGCAGCGTTGCCCAGAACAATGAGCAGTTCTTC; CDR3 protein: CSVAQNNEQFF
J gene: TRBJ2-1; clone size: NA; D gene: TRBD2; V gene: TRBV18; CDR3 DNA: TGTGCCAGCTCTCGAGCGGGATACAATGAGCAGTTCTTC; CDR3 protein: CASSRAGYNEQFF
J gene: TRBJ2-2; clone size: few; D gene: NA; V gene: TRBV7-3; CDR3 DNA: TGTGCCAGCAGCCCATTAACAGAGAACACCGGGGAGCTGTTTTTT; CDR3 protein: CASSPLTENTGELFF
J gene: TRBJ2-7; clone size: NA; D gene: NA; V gene: TRBV4-1; CDR3 DNA: TGCGCCAGCAGCCAAGAGACACAGAAGACCTACGAGCAGTACTTC; CDR3 protein: CASSQETQKTYEQYF
J gene: TRBJ1-5; clone size: NA; D gene: TRBD1; V gene: TRBV27; CDR3 DNA: TGTGCCAGCAGTCGAGTGACAGGGCAGCCCCAGCATTTT; CDR3 protein: CASSRVTGQPQHF
J gene: TRBJ1-4; clone size: NA; D gene: NA; V gene: TRBV5-1; CDR3 DNA: TGCGCCAGCAGCTTGGGGGGCCCTAATGAAAAACTGTTTTTT; CDR3 protein: CASSLGGPNEKLFF
J gene: TRBJ2-3; clone size: NA; D gene: TRBD2; V gene: TRBV9; CDR3 DNA: TGTGCCAGCAGCGTGTCTAGCGGGATCACAGATACGCAGTATTTT; CDR3 protein: CASSVSSGITDTQYF
J gene: TRBJ2-1; clone size: NA; D gene: TRBD2; V gene: TRBV7-2; CDR3 DNA: TGTGCCAGCAGGTTAGGAGAGACTAGCGGGACAGATGAGCAGTTCTTC; CDR3 protein: CASRLGETSGTDEQFF
J gene: TRBJ1-1; clone size: once; D gene: NA; V gene: TRBV29-1; CDR3 DNA: TGCAGCGCCATGCAGGGAGAAGCTTTCTTT; CDR3 protein: CSAMQGEAFF
J gene: TRBJ1-2; clone size: NA; D gene: NA; V gene: TRBV19; CDR3 DNA: TGTGCCAGTATCAAAAGAGAACAGGGTAACTATGGCTACACCTTC; CDR3 protein: CASIKREQGNYGYTF
J gene: TRBJ1-6; clone size: NA; D gene: NA; V gene: TRBV25-1; CDR3 DNA: TGTGCCAGCAGTGAAATCGACAGGAAGAATTCACCCCTCCACTTT; CDR3 protein: CASSEIDRKNSPLHF
J gene: TRBJ1-1; clone size: NA; D gene: NA; V gene: TRBV3-1/TRBV3-2; CDR3 DNA: TGTGCCAGCAGCGGAGTGAAGGGGGGGACTGAAGCTTTCTTT; CDR3 protein: CASSGVKGGTEAFF
J gene: TRBJ2-3; clone size: NA; D gene: NA; V gene: TRBV18; CDR3 DNA: TGTGCCAGCTCACCACTGCCTAGCGGCACAGATACGCAGTATTTT; CDR3 protein: CASSPLPSGTDTQYF
J gene: TRBJ1-6; clone size: NA; D gene: NA; V gene: TRBV9; CDR3 DNA: TGTGCCAGCAGCCCCAAACGGGAGCTCTATAATTCACCCCTCCACTTT; CDR3 protein: CASSPKRELYNSPLHF
J gene: TRBJ1-1; clone size: NA; D gene: NA; V gene: TRBV5-1; CDR3 DNA: TGCGCCAGCAGCTTGGTCGGGGGAGGGAGCACTGAAGCTTTCTTT; CDR3 protein: CASSLVGGGSTEAFF
J gene: TRBJ2-3; clone size: NA; D gene: NA; V gene: TRBV19; CDR3 DNA: TGTGCCAGTAGTAGGGCAGTGCGTGGCACAGATACGCAGTATTTT; CDR3 protein: CASSRAVRGTDTQYF
J gene: TRBJ1-5; clone size: NA; D gene: TRBD1; V gene: TRBV2; CDR3 DNA: TGTGCCAGCAGTGTACAGGGGACGAGCAATCAGCCCCAGCATTTT; CDR3 protein: CASSVQGTSNQPQHF
J gene: TRBJ1-2; clone size: NA; D gene: TRBD1; V gene: TRBV5-8; CDR3 DNA: TGTGCCAGCAGCGCGGGACAGGGTCCGTACTATGGCTACACCTTC; CDR3 protein: CASSAGQGPYYGYTF
J gene: TRBJ2-1; clone size: NA; D gene: NA; V gene: TRBV4-2; CDR3 DNA: TGTGCCAGCAGCGACTCCCACAATGAGCAGTTCTTC; CDR3 protein: CASSDSHNEQFF
J gene: TRBJ1-2; clone size: NA; D gene: NA; V gene: TRBV3-1/TRBV3-2; CDR3 DNA: TGTGCCAGCAGCGGTCGGTCTGGCTACACCTTC; CDR3 protein: CASSGRSGYTF